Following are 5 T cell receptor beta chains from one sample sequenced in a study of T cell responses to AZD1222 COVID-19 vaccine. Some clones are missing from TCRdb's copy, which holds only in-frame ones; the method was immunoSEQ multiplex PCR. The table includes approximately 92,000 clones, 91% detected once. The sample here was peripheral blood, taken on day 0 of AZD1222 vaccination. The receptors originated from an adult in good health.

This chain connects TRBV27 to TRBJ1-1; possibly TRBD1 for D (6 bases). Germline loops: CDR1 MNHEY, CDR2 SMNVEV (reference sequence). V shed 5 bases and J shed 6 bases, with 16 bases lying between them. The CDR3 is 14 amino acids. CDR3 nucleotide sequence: TGTGCCAGCAGTGTCCAGGGGAGATTATCTGAAGCTTTCTTT. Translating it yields CASSVQGRLSEAFF.

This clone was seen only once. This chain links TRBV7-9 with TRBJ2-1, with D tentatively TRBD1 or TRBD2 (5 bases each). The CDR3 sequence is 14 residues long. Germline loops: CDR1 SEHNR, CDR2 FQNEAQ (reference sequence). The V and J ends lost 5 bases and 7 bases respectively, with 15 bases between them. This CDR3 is CASSLTGTKNEQFF. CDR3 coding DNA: TGTGCCAGCAGCCTGACCGGGACCAAAAATGAGCAGTTCTTC.

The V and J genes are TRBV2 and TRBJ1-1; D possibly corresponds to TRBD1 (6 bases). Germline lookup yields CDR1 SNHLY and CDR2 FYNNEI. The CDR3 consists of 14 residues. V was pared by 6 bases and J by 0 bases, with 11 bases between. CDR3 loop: CASRDSPMNTEAFF. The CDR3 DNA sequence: TGTGCCAGCAGGGACAGCCCTATGAACACTGAAGCTTTCTTT.

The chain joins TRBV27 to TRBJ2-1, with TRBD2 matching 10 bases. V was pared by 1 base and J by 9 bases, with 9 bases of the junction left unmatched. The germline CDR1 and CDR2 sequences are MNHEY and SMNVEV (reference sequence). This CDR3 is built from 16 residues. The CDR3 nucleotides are TGTGCCAGCAGTTTATTGGCTAGCGGGAGAGTAGGTGAGCAGTTCTTC. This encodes CASSLLASGRVGEQFF.

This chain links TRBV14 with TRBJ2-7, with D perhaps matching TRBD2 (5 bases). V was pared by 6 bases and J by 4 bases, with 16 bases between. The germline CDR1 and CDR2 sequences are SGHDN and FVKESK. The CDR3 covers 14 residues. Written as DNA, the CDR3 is TGTGCCAGCAGTAGAGGGTTAAATGTTTACGAGCAGTACTTC. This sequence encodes CASSRGLNVYEQYF.